These 6 T cell receptor beta chains share one sample of origin, sequenced in a study of regulatory T cells in long-lasting Graves disease. The time point denotes: newly diagnosed GD, antithyroid drugs for less than 3 months. Isolated PBMC RNA provided the starting material for the TCR library. Building the TCR beta libraries relied on iRepertoire HTBI primers, and CDR3 regions underwent Arm-PCR. TCRdb reprocessed the multiplex PCR reads via MiXCR and lists one record per CDR3 protein. Here the sample spans more than 450,000 distinct CDR3 sequences, roughly 15% being singletons. These data are also associated with another study on T cells in Graves' hyperthyroidism and ophthalmopathy.

Material: peripheral blood mononuclear cells (PBMCs), obtained at new diagnosis, from a patient treated with antithyroid drugs. Source of these receptors: a man aged 35 to 55 with Graves disease.

In this sample, this clonotype turned up many times. At one end the junction does not follow the germline gene, possibly because of a read error. The rearrangement links TRBV2 to TRBJ2-3; 8 nucleotides line up with TRBD2. CDR1 and CDR2 (germline): SNHLY, FYNNEI. The CDR3 sequence is 14 residues long. The CDR3 DNA reads TGTGCAAGCAAGTCTAGCGGGTCGATAGATACGCAGTATTTT. Translating it yields CASKSSGSIDTQYF.

This clonotype was detected ten times or more. This chain joins TRBV20-1 and TRBJ2-7, with D possibly called TRBD1 or TRBD2 (5 bases each). Germline V gene data show CDR1 as DFQATT and CDR2 as SNEGSKA (reference sequence). The CDR3 length is 11 residues. V lost 3 bases and J lost 5, with 8 bases in between. The CDR3 DNA reads TGCAGTGCTAGCAGGGACCACGAGCAGTACTTC. Amino acid sequence: CSASRDHEQYF.

This clonotype has a count of ten or more. The V call is TRBV3-1, the J call TRBJ2-7; D tentatively reads TRBD1 or TRBD2 (5 bases each). There are 15 residues in the CDR3. V lost 1 base to trimming and J lost 1 base, with 11 bases between them. From germline, CDR1 is LGHDT and CDR2 YNNKEL (reference sequence). CDR3 region: CASSQAGGGSYEQYF. The CDR3 DNA follows: TGTGCCAGCAGCCAAGCGGGTGGGGGTTCCTACGAGCAGTACTTC.

This clonotype was seen repeatedly, ten times or more. The chain links TRBV2 to TRBJ2-1; D ambiguous. The ends were cut back, 3 bases at V and 9 bases at J, with 12 bases in the middle. Per germline, CDR1 SNHLY and CDR2 FYNNEI. This CDR3 is built from 13 residues. The CDR3 DNA sequence: TGTGCCAGCAGTGATCGCTGGCTAGTTGAGCAGTTCTTC. Translated, it gives CASSDRWLVEQFF.

This clonotype was recorded at least ten times. The J gene is TRBJ2-5, the V gene TRBV20-1; D is unclear. The germline CDR1 and CDR2 sequences are DFQATT and SNEGSKA (reference sequence). CDR3 length: 12 amino acids. Trimming took off 2 bases at V and 2 bases at J, with 6 bases between the two ends. In DNA, the CDR3 is TGCAGTGCTAGACGACCACAAGAGACCCAGTACTTC. Translated, it gives CSARRPQETQYF.

This clonotype was seen ten or more times. The chain combines TRBV7-9 with TRBJ2-1, with D maybe TRBD2 (6 bases). The germline V and J ends were trimmed by 5 bases and 7 bases, with 6 bases remaining between them. This CDR3 is 11 amino acids long. Germline-derived CDR1 and CDR2 are SEHNR and FQNEAQ (reference sequence). CDR3 amino acids: CASSGGNEQFF. In DNA form, the CDR3 reads TGTGCCAGCAGCGGGGGGAATGAGCAGTTCTTC.